The 16 T cell receptor beta chains in this list originate from one sample, sequenced in a study of T cell clonality in common variable immunodeficiency. TCRdb keeps only in-frame clones here, not all; method: immunoSEQ multiplex PCR. The sample contains some 60,000 clones, none of them singletons. Specimen: peripheral blood mononuclear cells. The receptors originated from a person aged 18 to 69 in good health.

There are many counts of this clone. The observed sequence ends 3 residues before the CDR3 terminus, with the missing tail filled in from the germline J gene. The genes are TRBV28 and TRBJ1-6, with a tentative D call TRBD1 (6 bases). Germline lookup yields CDR1 MDHEN and CDR2 SYDVKM. V lost 5 bases and J 5 bases, leaving 13 bases between the germline ends. This CDR3 is built from 15 residues. The CDR3 bases that were read are TGTGCCAGCAGTAAACCGGGACACCATAATTCACCC. This gives the protein CASSKPGHHNSP. The full CDR3 protein reads CASSKPGHHNSPLHF.

This clone was detected ten times or more. The read ends 3 residues before the CDR3 terminus; that terminus is restored from the germline J gene. V is TRBV5-1 and J is TRBJ2-3; D may be TRBD1 (5 bases). V was shortened by 1 base and J by 3 bases, with 9 bases between the two germline ends. The CDR3 extends over 14 amino acids. Germline CDR1 is SGHRS and CDR2 is YFSETQ. CDR3 sequence: CASSLSQGTDTQYF. The part of the CDR3 DNA that was read is TGCGCCAGCAGCTTGTCGCAGGGTACAGATACG.

This clone was seen ten or more times. The read halts 3 residues ahead of the CDR3 end, with the missing end drawn from the germline J gene. The chain recombines TRBV28 with TRBJ1-4; 7 positions agree with TRBD1. CDR3 size: 16 residues. Germline trimming cut 3 bases from V and 4 bases from J; bases unmatched to any gene: 8. Germline values: CDR1 MDHEN, CDR2 SYDVKM. CDR3 bases read: TGTGCCAGCAGTTTCCTTCGACAGGGCTATAATGAAAAA. It specifies CASSFLRQGYNEK. The complete CDR3 sequence is CASSFLRQGYNEKLFF. The whole variable domain, filled in from reference TRBV28 and TRBJ1-4, reads DVKVTQSSRYLVKRTGEKVFLECVQDMDHENMFWYRQDPGLGLRLIYFSYDVKMKEKGDIPEGYSVSREKKERFSLILESASTNQTSMYLCASSFLRQGYNEKLFFGSGTQLSVL.

This clone was counted ten times or more. With the read ending 3 residues before the CDR3 end, the germline J gene is used to fill in that end. The chain carries TRBV5-1 and TRBJ2-3, with D hard to call. Germline loops: CDR1 SGHRS, CDR2 YFSETQ. Trimming pared 2 bases from V and 4 bases from J, leaving 17 bases between. The CDR3 consists of 16 residues. CDR3 DNA (partial): TGCGCCAGCAGCTTACCCAGACTCGAGAGCGCAGATACG. It specifies CASSLPRLESADT. The CDR3, in full, reads CASSLPRLESADTQYF. The full variable domain, rest sourced from reference TRBV5-1 and TRBJ2-3, is KAGVTQTPRYLIKTRGQQVTLSCSPISGHRSVSWYQQTPGQGLQFLFEYFSETQRNKGNFPGRFSGRQFSNSRSEMNVSTLELGDSALYLCASSLPRLESADTQYFGPGTRLTVL.

This clone was counted between two and nine times. The read terminates 3 residues ahead of where the CDR3 ends, so the germline J gene completes it. The chain uses TRBV19 and TRBJ2-1, with 10 bases matching TRBD2. CDR3 length: 16 residues. CDR1 and CDR2 from the germline V gene are LNHDA and SQIVND (reference sequence). V was pared by 1 base and J by 6 bases, with 6 bases of the junction left unmatched. The CDR3 protein is CASSIAVAGGPNEQFF. The DNA read from the CDR3 is TGTGCCAGTAGTATAGCGGTAGCGGGAGGCCCCAATGAG.

This clone has at least ten counts. Read sequence stops 3 residues before the CDR3 end, and the germline J gene provides the missing end. The V and J genes are TRBV20-1 and TRBJ2-4; D not resolved. V was trimmed by 1 base and J by 8 bases, leaving 18 bases between them. The CDR3 spans 15 residues. The germline CDR1 and CDR2 sequences are DFQATT and SNEGSKA (reference sequence). Incomplete CDR3 DNA: TGCAGTGCTAGAGGTTTTCAGCGATCTGGAGACATT. Translated: CSARGFQRSGDI. In full, the CDR3 reads CSARGFQRSGDIQYF.

This clone was recorded at least ten times. The CDR3 extends 3 residues past the end of the read, so its final part is completed from the germline J gene. The chain uses TRBV20-1 and TRBJ2-1; D not resolved. Germline V gene sequence: CDR1 DFQATT, CDR2 SNEGSKA (reference sequence). The CDR3 consists of 14 residues. The V end lost 0 bases, the J end lost 5 bases, and 11 bases lay between the germline ends. This CDR3 reads CSARDLGWDNEQFF. The CDR3 bases that were read are TGCAGTGCTAGAGATTTGGGCTGGGACAATGAG.

This clone has a count of ten or more. Coverage ceases 3 residues before the CDR3 finishes, and the germline J gene fills in the end. The chain combines TRBV29-1 with TRBJ2-4; 9 bases fit TRBD1. This CDR3 region has 19 residues. V gave up 0 bases and J gave up 0 bases; unmatched junction bases: 12. Germline V gene data show CDR1 as SQVTM and CDR2 as ANQGSEA. The sequenced CDR3 bases are TGCAGCGTTGAAGATGGAGGACAGGGGATTCTCCTAGCCAAAAACATT. It translates to CSVEDGGQGILLAKNI. The full CDR3 sequence reads CSVEDGGQGILLAKNIQYF.

On this clone: The missing CDR3 end, 3 residues past where the read stops, is filled in from the germline J gene. J is TRBJ2-3 and V is TRBV19; tentative D call: TRBD1 (5 bases). The CDR3 loop spans 11 amino acids. CDR1 is LNHDA, CDR2 SQIVND, per germline (reference sequence). V lost 2 bases and J lost 8, with 5 bases in between. Partial CDR3 DNA: TGTGCCAGTAGTATAAGGGGTACG. Its translation: CASSIRGT. The complete CDR3 protein is CASSIRGTQYF.

Only a few counts were recorded for this clone. The read ends 3 residues early relative to the CDR3; the germline J gene fills the gap. The chain couples TRBV20-1 to TRBJ2-1; D is uncertain. With 6 bases removed from V and 3 bases from J, the gap between germline ends came to 6 bases. CDR1 and CDR2 from the germline V gene are DFQATT and SNEGSKA (reference sequence). This CDR3 has 11 amino acids. The part of the CDR3 DNA that was read is TGCAGTGCGCCGGTCTACAATGAG. This sequence encodes CSAPVYNE. The entire CDR3 sequence reads CSAPVYNEQFF.

This clone was seen repeatedly, ten times or more. Read data end 3 residues before the CDR3 end; the end is taken from the germline J gene. This chain connects TRBV5-4 to TRBJ2-3, with D perhaps TRBD1 (5 bases). The length of the CDR3 is 15 residues. Trimming left V 0 bases short and J 2 bases short, with 10 bases between. Germline CDR1 reads SGHNT; CDR2 reads YYREEE (reference sequence). The sequenced part of the CDR3 DNA is TGTGCCAGCAGCTTGGCAGGGTTCTCCACAGATACG. It codes for CASSLAGFSTDT. The CDR3, in full, reads CASSLAGFSTDTQYF.

A note on this clone: The sequence runs out 3 residues before the end of the CDR3; the remainder is reconstructed from the germline J gene. This chain uses TRBV19 with TRBJ1-1, with D possibly being TRBD1 (6 bases). The CDR3 contains 14 residues. Germline V gene data show CDR1 as LNHDA and CDR2 as SQIVND (reference sequence). The V end was cut by 5 bases, the J end by 0 bases, with 10 bases between. The CDR3 spells CASSGDTVNTEAFF. The DNA read from the CDR3 is TGTGCCAGTAGTGGGGACACCGTGAACACTGAA.

This clone was counted ten times or more. A junction boundary mismatches the germline segment, possibly from a read error. The CDR3 end is not reached by the read, which stops 3 residues before it; the germline J gene fills it in. The chain joins TRBV7-7 to TRBJ2-5, with TRBD2 identical over 14 bases. The CDR3 is made up of 15 amino acids. The germline gives CDR1 SSHAT, CDR2 FNYEAQ (reference sequence). CDR3 DNA, as far as it was read: TGTGCTAGCAGCTTAGGGACTAGCGGGAGAGAGACC. Protein: CASSLGTSGRET. In full, the CDR3 is CASSLGTSGRETQYF.

This clone has at least ten counts. The CDR3 is cut off 3 residues early in the read; its end comes from the germline J gene. The V call is TRBV7-6, the J call TRBJ2-2, with 8 nucleotides matching TRBD2. Germline loops: CDR1 SGHVS, CDR2 FNYEAQ. The trim removed 1 base at V and 0 bases at J, leaving 7 bases unmatched. The CDR3 length is 18 residues. CDR3 in amino acids: CASSLGASGPANTGELFF. The CDR3 bases that were read are TGTGCCAGCAGCTTAGGGGCTAGCGGGCCAGCGAACACCGGGGAG.

Ten or more counts support this clone. The CDR3 extends 3 residues past the end of the read, so its final part is completed from the germline J gene. V gene TRBV20-1 combines with J gene TRBJ2-7, with TRBD1 matching over 9 bases. After removal of 6 bases from V and 5 bases from J, the junction contained 23 bases not matched to a gene. The CDR3 covers 18 residues. Germline-derived CDR1 and CDR2 are DFQATT and SNEGSKA (reference sequence). CDR3 loop: CSAKFRDRENFFWDEQYF. The part of the CDR3 DNA that was read is TGCAGTGCAAAATTCCGGGACAGGGAGAATTTTTTTTGGGACGAG.

This clone has ten or more counts. The CDR3 end lies 3 residues beyond the end of the read and is filled in from the germline J gene. The V call is TRBV20-1, the J call TRBJ1-2, with 9 bases aligning to TRBD1. CDR1 is DFQATT and CDR2 is SNEGSKA in the germline V gene (reference sequence). This CDR3 region has 14 residues. The CDR3 loop reads CSARGDREAIGYTF. Partial CDR3 DNA: TGCAGTGCTAGGGGGGACAGGGAGGCAATCGGC.